A single sample gave rise to the 22 T cell receptor beta chains below, sequenced in a study of T-cell memory formation after mild COVID-19. Using its own MiXCR run on the 5' RACE reads, TCRdb lists one record per CDR3 protein. The repertoire holds roughly 340,000 distinct CDR3 sequences, with approximately 15% as singletons. Sequenced material: PBMCs or a T cell subset sorted from them (not recorded which). The receptors originated from a man between 18 and 35 years old who had mild COVID-19 (a few samples of this study predate the infection). Cell type and time point are not known.

This clonotype was detected ten times or more. The chain joins TRBV3-1 to TRBJ2-5, with a weak D call TRBD2 (7 bases). The germline CDR1 and CDR2 sequences are LGHDT and YNNKEL (reference sequence). The CDR3 is 14 residues long. V lost 8 bases to trimming and J lost 5 bases, with 18 bases between them. CDR3 DNA: TGTGCCAGCTTTGCTAGCGCGGGGGCGGAGACCCAGTACTTC. The encoded protein is CASFASAGAETQYF.

This clonotype was picked up a small number of times. This chain uses TRBV19 with TRBJ1-2; D is unresolved. Germline CDR1 is LNHDA and CDR2 is SQIVND (reference sequence). This CDR3 is 13 amino acids long. Trimming left V 7 bases short and J 0 bases short, with 9 bases between. CDR3 bases: TGTGCCAGTAAGGGTGAAGCTAACTATGGCTACACCTTC. Its protein product is CASKGEANYGYTF.

J is TRBJ1-2 and V is TRBV6-5; 7 bases line up with TRBD1. From germline, CDR1 is MNHEY and CDR2 SVGAGI. Unmatched junction bases numbered 6, after V lost 7 bases and J lost 10 bases. The CDR3 consists of 11 residues. The chain's CDR3 is CASTGGLDYTF. As DNA, the CDR3 is TGTGCCAGCACAGGGGGTCTCGACTACACCTTC.

Regarding this clonotype: The junction differs from germline at one of its ends, possibly a read error. The chain has TRBV15 and TRBJ2-1; D may correspond to TRBD1 or TRBD2 (6 bases each). There are 16 residues in the CDR3. The germline V gene has CDR1 LNHNV and CDR2 YYDKDF (reference sequence). CDR3 nucleotides: TGTGCCACCAGCAGAGAGCCCCTCGGGGGCTACGATGAGCAGTTCTTC. This translates into CATSREPLGGYDEQFF. The full variable domain, its missing parts supplied by reference TRBV15 and TRBJ2-1, is DAMVIQNPRYQVTQFGKPVTLSCSQTLNHNVMYWYQQKSSQAPKLLFHYYDKDFNNEADTPDNFQSRRPNTSFCFLDIRSPGLGDTAMYLCATSREPLGGYDEQFFGPGTRLTVL.

In its sample, this clonotype was seen a few times. This chain connects TRBV12-3 or TRBV12-4 to TRBJ1-6; a weak D match, TRBD1 (6 bases). The CDR3 is 19 residues long. Deletions cut 5 bases from V and 2 bases from J, with 22 bases between. The CDR3 sequence: CASSRRRGNLRTYNSPLHF. The CDR3 DNA sequence: TGTGCCAGCAGTCGGCGCAGGGGAAATCTGAGAACCTATAATTCACCCCTCCACTTT.

This clonotype was seen a handful of times. The chain has TRBV7-9 and TRBJ2-3; D gene unclear. Germline-derived CDR1 and CDR2 are SEHNR and FQNEAQ (reference sequence). Between the trimmed V and J ends, which lost 2 bases and 1 base, there was a span of 16 bases. This CDR3 comprises 17 residues. As DNA, the CDR3 is TGTGCCAGCAGCTTAAATAAGGTACCAGGTCGCACAGATACGCAGTATTTT. It specifies CASSLNKVPGRTDTQYF. Full variable domain (missing parts from reference TRBV7-9 and TRBJ2-3): DTGVSQNPRHKITKRGQNVTFRCDPISEHNRLYWYRQTLGQGPEFLTYFQNEAQLEKSRLLSDRFSAERPKGSFSTLEIQRTEQGDSAMYLCASSLNKVPGRTDTQYFGPGTRLTVL.

This sequence joins TRBV5-6 and TRBJ2-1, with 16 bases aligning to TRBD2. V lost 6 bases to trimming and J lost 7 bases; unmatched junction nucleotides: 10. The CDR3 is 17 residues long. Germline values: CDR1 SGHDT, CDR2 YYEEEE. Here the CDR3 DNA reads TGTGCCAGCAAAGGGACTAGCGGGGGGGCAGTCAGAAATGAGCAGTTCTTC. Its protein product is CASKGTSGGAVRNEQFF.

The genes are TRBV29-1 and TRBJ2-1; 14 nucleotides match TRBD2. The germline V gene encodes CDR1 SQVTM and CDR2 ANQGSEA. V was pared by 5 bases and J by 5 bases, with 8 bases of the junction left unmatched. The CDR3 length is 16 residues. CDR3 amino acids: CSVFRTSGGSHNEQFF. DNA of the CDR3: TGCAGCGTTTTTCGGACTAGCGGGGGGTCCCACAATGAGCAGTTCTTC.

Many counts were recorded for this clonotype. The chain combines TRBV5-1 with TRBJ2-3, with 8 bases fitting TRBD1. V shed 9 bases, J shed 5 bases, and the junction held 11 bases outside the gene matches. Germline CDR1 SGHRS, CDR2 YFSETQ. CDR3 length: 14 amino acids. CDR3 region: CATTQGAKGDTQYF. The CDR3 bases are TGCGCCACCACCCAGGGGGCGAAGGGAGATACGCAGTATTTT. Full variable domain (outside the CDR3, taken from reference TRBV5-1 and TRBJ2-3): KAGVTQTPRYLIKTRGQQVTLSCSPISGHRSVSWYQQTPGQGLQFLFEYFSETQRNKGNFPGRFSGRQFSNSRSEMNVSTLELGDSALYLCATTQGAKGDTQYFGPGTRLTVL.

This clonotype was recorded many times. This chain joins TRBV29-1 and TRBJ2-7; 8 nucleotides align to TRBD2. This CDR3 is built from 14 residues. The V segment lost 3 bases and the J segment 0 bases; nucleotides outside the gene matches: 4. Germline loops: CDR1 SQVTM, CDR2 ANQGSEA. CDR3 region: CSVEGLGSSYEQYF. The DNA for the CDR3 is TGCAGCGTTGAGGGACTAGGCAGCTCCTACGAGCAGTACTTC.

This clonotype occurred a few times. This chain joins TRBV28 and TRBJ1-2, with D tentatively TRBD1 (5 bases). Trimming left V 3 bases short and J 0 bases short, with 8 bases between. The CDR3 spans 14 residues. Looked up from germline, CDR1 is MDHEN and CDR2 is SYDVKM. The CDR3 DNA reads TGTGCCAGCAGTTTGACAGACGCTAACTATGGCTACACCTTC. Residues: CASSLTDANYGYTF.

This clonotype has a handful of counts. V is TRBV6-5 and J is TRBJ2-4; D is possibly TRBD2 (5 bases). This CDR3 has 15 amino acids. Germline lookup yields CDR1 MNHEY and CDR2 SVGAGI. V lost 4 bases to trimming and J lost 0 bases, with 10 bases between them. The CDR3 loop reads CASSSGMGAKNIQYF. The CDR3 nucleotides are TGTGCCAGCAGTTCGGGAATGGGAGCCAAAAACATTCAGTACTTC.

This clonotype was detected a few times. This rearrangement joins TRBV7-7 to TRBJ1-4; 7 nucleotides line up with TRBD1. The CDR3 is 15 amino acids. Germline CDR1 reads SSHAT; CDR2 reads FNYEAQ (reference sequence). With 5 bases clipped from V and 0 bases from J, the junction kept 3 bases outside the gene matches. The CDR3: CASSVTGATNEKLFF. CDR3 bases: TGTGCCAGCAGCGTAACAGGGGCAACTAATGAAAAACTGTTTTTT.

CDR3 in DNA: TGTGCCAGCAGTTACGGAGGGGATGAGCAGTTCTTC. Translation: CASSYGGDEQFF. The chain uses TRBV6-6 and TRBJ2-1, with D maybe TRBD2 (6 bases). This CDR3 contains 12 residues. Trimming removed 2 bases at V and 8 bases at J, with 7 bases between. The germline V gene encodes CDR1 MNHNY and CDR2 SVGAGI (reference sequence).

There are a few counts of this clonotype. The chain employs TRBV4-1 and TRBJ1-5; 9 nucleotides agree with TRBD1. Trimming at V came to 1 base and at J to 3 bases, leaving 10 bases not matched to a gene. Germline V CDR1 and CDR2: MGHRA, YSYEKL. The CDR3 is 18 residues long. CDR3 protein: CASSQGLLQGANNQPQHF. CDR3 DNA sequence: TGCGCCAGCAGCCAAGGCCTCTTACAGGGGGCGAACAATCAGCCCCAGCATTTT.

The chain links TRBV5-4 to TRBJ2-7; possible D gene TRBD1, 6 bases. Trimming removed 2 bases from V and 3 bases from J, with 21 bases in between. Per germline, CDR1 SGHNT and CDR2 YYREEE (reference sequence). The CDR3 sequence is 17 residues long. This chain's CDR3 is CASSFKAAGDNYYEQYF. CDR3 bases: TGTGCCAGCAGCTTTAAGGCAGCAGGGGATAATTACTACGAGCAGTACTTC.

This clonotype was observed many times. This chain links TRBV4-1 with TRBJ2-4; TRBD1 aligns across 7 bases. After removal of 1 base from V and 3 bases from J, the junction contained 9 bases not matched to a gene. The CDR3 consists of 17 residues. The germline V gene has CDR1 MGHRA and CDR2 YSYEKL. The CDR3 bases are TGCGCCAGCAGCCAAGGGCCCGCAGGGGGAGACAAAAACATTCAGTACTTC. It specifies CASSQGPAGGDKNIQYF.

The V call is TRBV5-1, the J call TRBJ1-1; TRBD1 matches at 7 bases. Per germline, CDR1 SGHRS and CDR2 YFSETQ. This CDR3 region has 14 residues. V dropped 5 bases and J dropped 0; count of bases not matched to a gene: 4. The CDR3 sequence: CASSKGALNTEAFF. The CDR3 DNA reads as TGCGCCAGCAGTAAGGGGGCTTTGAACACTGAAGCTTTCTTT.

The chain combines TRBV3-1 with TRBJ2-3; D unclear. The CDR3 is 15 residues long. The germline V gene encodes CDR1 LGHDT and CDR2 YNNKEL (reference sequence). Between the trimmed V and J ends, which lost 1 base and 3 bases, there was a span of 11 bases. This chain's CDR3 is CASSQGAPRTDTQYF. CDR3 nucleotides: TGTGCCAGCAGCCAAGGGGCGCCTAGGACAGATACGCAGTATTTT.

J is TRBJ1-3 and V is TRBV4-3; D not certain. Germline assignment: CDR1 LGHNA and CDR2 YSLEER. Trimming left V 1 base short and J 1 base short, with 11 bases between. The CDR3 contains 16 residues. The chain's CDR3 is CASSQGSPKSGNTIYF. The CDR3 DNA sequence: TGCGCCAGCAGCCAAGGCAGCCCCAAATCTGGAAACACCATATATTTT.

This clonotype was observed at least ten times. Here the CDR3 DNA reads TGTGCCAGCAGCCCTAAAAGCGGGGACTACAATGAGCAGTTCTTC. This sequence encodes CASSPKSGDYNEQFF. The chain has TRBV5-6 and TRBJ2-1; 7 bases agree with TRBD2. The CDR3 consists of 15 residues. The germline gives CDR1 SGHDT, CDR2 YYEEEE. V shed 4 bases and J 3 bases; nucleotides not matched to a gene: 7.

This clonotype showed up many times. V gene TRBV4-3 combines with J gene TRBJ2-1, with TRBD2 as a possible D gene (5 bases). V gave up 4 bases and J gave up 4 bases, with 17 bases separating them. There are 16 residues in the CDR3. From germline, CDR1 is LGHNA and CDR2 YSLEER. The CDR3 here is CASSLHSENPYNEQFF. Here the CDR3 DNA reads TGCGCCAGCAGCCTTCATAGCGAGAACCCATACAATGAGCAGTTCTTC.